A single sample is the source of the 27 T cell receptor beta chains below, sequenced in a study of blood T cell repertoires in COVID-19. Profiling relied on immunoSEQ multiplex PCR, and the TCRdb table lists in-frame clones only, not all of them. The sample consists of roughly 58,000 clones, approximately 80% of them appearing once. Sequenced: peripheral blood. Receptors were obtained from a man in his fifties or sixties with active or convalescent COVID-19.

J is TRBJ1-2 and V is TRBV9; TRBD1 matches 7 bases. Germline V gene lookup returns CDR1 SGDLS and CDR2 YYNGEE. The CDR3 sequence is 15 residues long. V was pared by 4 bases and J by 1 base, with 7 bases of the junction left unmatched. This chain's CDR3 is CASSLGTDYNYGYTF. The CDR3 nucleotides read TGTGCCAGCAGCCTAGGGACAGATTATAACTATGGCTACACCTTC.

The V gene is TRBV7-8, the J gene TRBJ1-5; D gene uncertain. The CDR3 consists of 16 residues. Germline values: CDR1 SGHVS, CDR2 FQNEAQ. The germline V and J ends were trimmed by 3 bases and 4 bases, with 16 bases remaining between them. The CDR3 here is CASSFSSAGYNQPQHF. CDR3 bases: TGTGCCAGCAGCTTTAGTAGTGCAGGCTATAATCAGCCCCAGCATTTT.

V and J are TRBV6-2 or TRBV6-3 and TRBJ2-7, with a possible D match to TRBD1 (6 bases). Trimming left V 2 bases short and J 3 bases short, with 23 bases between. Germline V CDR1 and CDR2: MNHEY, SVGEGT. The CDR3 is 18 amino acids. The CDR3 DNA is TGTGCCAGCAGTTACCTTGGTCCAGGGGCAGGGATAAGCTACGAGCAGTACTTC. This sequence encodes CASSYLGPGAGISYEQYF.

For the CDR3, the DNA is TGTGCCACCAGTGACATGACAGGGGGTTCACCCCTCCACTTT. This gives the protein CATSDMTGGSPLHF. The chain has TRBV24-1 and TRBJ1-6; 9 bases match TRBD1. CDR3 length: 14 amino acids. V dropped 4 bases and J dropped 9; count of bases not matched to a gene: 3. Germline CDR1 KGHDR, CDR2 SFDVKD.

The chain recombines TRBV10-1 with TRBJ1-1; D gene ambiguous. CDR1 is WNHNN and CDR2 is SYGVQD in the germline V gene (reference sequence). Trimming took 10 bases from V and 0 from J, leaving 12 bases between them. The CDR3 has 13 residues. Here the CDR3 reads CATAVSMNTEAFF. Here the CDR3 DNA reads TGCGCCACCGCGGTTTCCATGAACACTGAAGCTTTCTTT.

Comments on this clone: Relative to the germline gene, one junction end is altered; a read error may explain this. The V and J genes are TRBV20-1 and TRBJ2-7; D gene ambiguous. This CDR3 is 11 amino acids long. Germline V gene data show CDR1 as DFQATT and CDR2 as SNEGSKA (reference sequence). Here the CDR3 reads CSAMTFYEQYF. The CDR3 DNA follows: TGCAGCGCTATGACATTCTACGAGCAGTACTTC.

The rearrangement joins TRBV11-2 to TRBJ2-7; 9 bases fit TRBD1. The CDR3 runs 15 residues. Trimming cost V 2 bases and J 5 bases; bases outside gene matches: 7. Germline V gene data show CDR1 as SGHAT and CDR2 as FQNNGV. CDR3 region: CASSLLGTGSDEQYF. CDR3 nucleotide sequence: TGTGCCAGCAGCTTACTCGGGACAGGGAGCGACGAGCAGTACTTC. Based on the CDR3 plus reference TRBV11-2 and TRBJ2-7, the full variable domain is EAGVAQSPRYKIIEKRQSVAFWCNPISGHATLYWYQQILGQGPKLLIQFQNNGVVDDSQLPKDRFSAERLKGVDSTLKIQPAKLEDSAVYLCASSLLGTGSDEQYFGPGTRLTVT.

The CDR3 loop reads CASSGSGGAGEQYF. As DNA, the CDR3 is TGTGCCAGCAGCGGTAGCGGGGGGGCAGGCGAGCAGTACTTC. V is TRBV9 and J is TRBJ2-7; TRBD2 matches 11 bases. This CDR3 is built from 14 residues. V was clipped by 3 bases and J by 6 bases; unmatched bases: 5. Per germline, CDR1 SGDLS and CDR2 YYNGEE.

The chain is built from TRBV9 and TRBJ1-3, with D possibly TRBD1 on 5 matching bases. The CDR3 consists of 13 residues. Deletions cut 7 bases from V and 0 bases from J, with 8 bases between. The germline V gene has CDR1 SGDLS and CDR2 YYNGEE. Here the CDR3 reads CASGAYSGNTIYF. CDR3 DNA: TGTGCCAGCGGGGCCTACTCTGGAAACACCATATATTTT.

A few counts support this clone. The chain joins TRBV5-4 to TRBJ2-7, with D possibly matching TRBD1 (6 bases). The CDR3 has 15 amino acids. V was pared by 0 bases and J by 5 bases, with 15 bases between. Germline lookup yields CDR1 SGHNT and CDR2 YYREEE (reference sequence). CDR3: CASSLDPPGVHEQYF. CDR3 bases: TGTGCCAGCAGCTTGGATCCCCCAGGGGTTCACGAGCAGTACTTC.

The chain combines TRBV14 with TRBJ1-1, with D hard to call. Germline V lookup: CDR1 SGHDN, CDR2 FVKESK. Trimming removed 3 bases at V and 6 bases at J, with 14 bases between. The CDR3 runs 14 residues. CDR3 sequence reads: CASSQLRGNAEAFF. In nucleotides, the CDR3 is TGTGCCAGCAGCCAGCTCCGAGGTAACGCTGAAGCTTTCTTT.

This sequence joins TRBV12-3 or TRBV12-4 and TRBJ1-3; possibly TRBD1 for D (5 bases). CDR3 length: 12 residues. Trimming cost V 6 bases and J 8 bases, with 11 bases left between them. CDR3 region: CASRSAGDTIYF. The CDR3 nucleotides are TGTGCCAGCAGGTCCGCGGGGGACACCATATATTTT.

The chain links TRBV7-9 to TRBJ2-7; 7 bases map to TRBD1. This CDR3 has 14 residues. V dropped 5 bases and J dropped 3; count of bases not matched to a gene: 7. Germline V gene sequence: CDR1 SEHNR, CDR2 FQNEAQ (reference sequence). CDR3 DNA: TGTGCCAGCAGCCCACAGGGGTTTGACTACGAGCAGTACTTC. Encoded protein: CASSPQGFDYEQYF.

The chain is built from TRBV9 and TRBJ1-4, with 12 bases identical to TRBD1. The CDR3 is made up of 14 amino acids. CDR1 and CDR2 from the germline V gene are SGDLS and YYNGEE. V lost 3 bases, J lost 8 bases, and 2 bases stayed unmatched. The chain's CDR3 is CASSAGTGGEKLFF. CDR3 nucleotide sequence: TGTGCCAGCAGCGCCGGGACAGGGGGCGAAAAACTGTTTTTT.

The V gene is TRBV5-6, the J gene TRBJ1-2, with 8 positions matching TRBD1. The CDR3 totals 13 residues. After removal of 4 bases from V and 8 bases from J, the junction contained 7 bases not matched to a gene. The germline gives CDR1 SGHDT, CDR2 YYEEEE. The CDR3, as DNA: TGTGCCAGCAGCCGAGTACAGGGGGACGGCTACACCTTC. Its protein product is CASSRVQGDGYTF.

This clone appeared a single time. The chain uses TRBV9 and TRBJ1-6; no reliable D call. Germline values: CDR1 SGDLS, CDR2 YYNGEE. The CDR3 totals 14 residues. Trimming cost V 2 bases and J 10 bases, with 13 bases left between them. For the CDR3, the DNA is TGTGCCAGCAGCGTGTCCGGCTCAGGCTCACCCCTCCACTTT. Translated, it gives CASSVSGSGSPLHF.

The chain carries TRBV2 and TRBJ2-7; 12 nucleotides match TRBD2. Germline CDR1 and CDR2: SNHLY and FYNNEI. The CDR3 sequence is 14 residues long. V gave up 7 bases and J gave up 4 bases; unmatched junction bases: 5. CDR3 sequence (DNA): TGTGCCAGCAAATTCCTAGCGGGAGGGTACGAGCAGTACTTC. Its translation is CASKFLAGGYEQYF.

The rearrangement uses TRBV2 and TRBJ1-6; possible D gene TRBD1, 5 bases. CDR1 and CDR2 (germline): SNHLY, FYNNEI. The CDR3 is 15 residues long. Trimming cost V 6 bases and J 5 bases, with 14 bases left between them. This CDR3 is CASRALDTDNSPLHF. The CDR3 DNA reads TGTGCCAGCAGGGCCCTGGACACCGATAATTCACCCCTCCACTTT.

This chain uses TRBV18 with TRBJ2-7, with 10 bases lining up with TRBD2. The V gene's germline CDR1 is KGHSH and CDR2 LQKENI. The CDR3 loop spans 16 amino acids. The V segment lost 0 bases and the J segment 2 bases; nucleotides outside the gene matches: 4. The CDR3 is CASSPPTGLATYEQYF. The CDR3 DNA sequence: TGTGCCAGCTCACCACCAACGGGACTAGCGACCTACGAGCAGTACTTC.

This chain connects TRBV29-1 to TRBJ2-5; 13 bases align to TRBD2. There are 14 residues in the CDR3. Unmatched junction bases numbered 9, after V lost 7 bases and J lost 7 bases. Per the germline V gene, CDR1 is SQVTM and CDR2 is ANQGSEA. CDR3 coding DNA: TGCAGCGCCATACTAGCGGGAGGGCCGGGGACCCAGTACTTC. Its protein product is CSAILAGGPGTQYF.

This clone was counted between two and nine times. J is TRBJ1-5 and V is TRBV19, with D unresolved. The ends were cut back, 5 bases at V and 3 bases at J, with 8 bases in the middle. The CDR3 has 13 amino acids. Looked up from germline, CDR1 is LNHDA and CDR2 is SQIVND (reference sequence). CDR3 in amino acids: CASSVQNNQPQHF. DNA of the CDR3: TGTGCCAGTAGTGTACAAAACAATCAGCCCCAGCATTTT.

The chain uses TRBV7-6 and TRBJ1-4; D may be TRBD1 (5 bases). Germline assignment: CDR1 SGHVS and CDR2 FNYEAQ. The CDR3 has 15 amino acids. The germline V and J ends were trimmed by 0 bases and 6 bases, with 11 bases remaining between them. CDR3 amino acids: CASSLASAGYEKLFF. The DNA of the CDR3 is TGTGCCAGCAGCTTAGCTTCGGCAGGGTATGAAAAACTGTTTTTT.

The CDR3 region has the DNA TGCGCCAGCAGCTTTCGGACAGGGATCGAGCAGTACTTC. It specifies CASSFRTGIEQYF. This chain uses TRBV4-1 with TRBJ2-7; the match to TRBD1 covers 8 bases. V shed 5 bases, J shed 6 bases, and the junction held 6 bases outside the gene matches. Germline V CDR1 and CDR2: MGHRA, YSYEKL. The CDR3 extends over 13 amino acids.

This clone came up once. The genes are TRBV10-2 and TRBJ2-7; D gene unclear. V was pared by 4 bases and J by 0 bases, with 13 bases between. Looked up from germline, CDR1 is WSHSY and CDR2 is SAAADI. The CDR3 is made up of 15 amino acids. The CDR3 DNA sequence: TGCGCCAGCAGTGGACCAGACCGGAGCTCCTACGAGCAGTACTTC. This gives the protein CASSGPDRSSYEQYF.

The CDR3 is CASGLASGTSGRAVATGELFF. Here the CDR3 DNA reads TGTGCTAGTGGTTTGGCCTCCGGGACTAGCGGGAGGGCCGTTGCTACCGGGGAGCTGTTTTTT. J is TRBJ2-2 and V is TRBV12-5; 16 positions agree with TRBD2. The V gene's germline CDR1 is LGHNT and CDR2 FRNRAP. The length of the CDR3 is 21 residues. V was clipped by 1 base and J by 5 bases; unmatched bases: 13.

CDR3 in amino acids: CATRGQGSTYNSPLHF. CDR3 nucleotide sequence: TGTGCCACCCGAGGACAGGGATCGACCTATAATTCACCCCTCCACTTT. The rearrangement links TRBV6-6 to TRBJ1-6, with TRBD1 matching over 8 bases. The ends lost 10 bases at V and 2 bases at J; junction bases unmatched: 10. CDR1 MNHNY and CDR2 SVGAGI come from the germline V gene (reference sequence). There are 16 residues in the CDR3.

The chain carries TRBV18 and TRBJ1-3; 8 positions match TRBD1. CDR1 is KGHSH, CDR2 LQKENI, per germline. The trim removed 3 bases at V and 3 bases at J, leaving 4 bases unmatched. The CDR3 runs 15 residues. The CDR3 reads CASSPGQGLGNTIYF. In DNA, the CDR3 is TGTGCCAGCTCACCCGGACAGGGCCTTGGAAACACCATATATTTT.